The rows below give T cell receptor beta chains drawn from one sample of a study of blood T cell repertoires in COVID-19. Libraries were prepared by immunoSEQ multiplex PCR; TCRdb keeps only in-frame clonotypes and omits some of them. The table shows hundreds of thousands of clones, with 85% occurring only once. Sequencing was done on a sample of peripheral blood. All receptors come from a woman between 18 and 29 years old with acute or convalescent COVID-19. Each CDR3 is given with its conserved first and last residue. Fields, in order: D gene, J gene, V gene, clone size, CDR3 protein, CDR3 DNA. D genes are given only for firm matches. Where a row states a size, it is once, few, many or the class of an expanded clone; other rows omit it.

D gene: -
J gene: TRBJ1-1
V gene: TRBV27
clone size: few
CDR3 protein: CASSLQWMGGTEAFF
CDR3 DNA: TGTGCCAGCAGTTTACAATGGATGGGGGGCACTGAAGCTTTCTTT

D gene: TRBD2
J gene: TRBJ2-5
V gene: TRBV2
clone size: -
CDR3 protein: CASSGLAGGPALETQYF
CDR3 DNA: TGTGCCAGCAGTGGGCTAGCGGGGGGGCCGGCTCTGGAGACCCAGTACTTC

D gene: TRBD2
J gene: TRBJ2-1
V gene: TRBV20-1
clone size: -
CDR3 protein: CSASLAGDPNEQFF
CDR3 DNA: TGCAGTGCTAGTCTAGCGGGAGACCCCAATGAGCAGTTCTTC

D gene: -
J gene: TRBJ2-2
V gene: TRBV5-6
clone size: -
CDR3 protein: CASSETGPGELFF
CDR3 DNA: TGTGCCAGCAGCGAAACAGGGCCCGGGGAGCTGTTTTTT

D gene: -
J gene: TRBJ1-1
V gene: TRBV27
clone size: -
CDR3 protein: CASSLVGEQMNTEAFF
CDR3 DNA: TGTGCCAGCAGTTTGGTGGGAGAGCAGATGAACACTGAAGCTTTCTTT

D gene: -
J gene: TRBJ2-1
V gene: TRBV2
clone size: -
CDR3 protein: CASSERGNEQFF
CDR3 DNA: TGTGCCAGCAGTGAACGGGGCAATGAGCAGTTCTTC

D gene: -
J gene: TRBJ1-2
V gene: TRBV14
clone size: few
CDR3 protein: CASSQRYVRAGYGYTF
CDR3 DNA: TGTGCCAGCAGCCAACGTTATGTGCGGGCTGGCTATGGCTACACCTTC

D gene: -
J gene: TRBJ1-3
V gene: TRBV7-2
clone size: -
CDR3 protein: CASSPSLGVGLFSGNTIYF
CDR3 DNA: TGTGCCAGCAGCCCTAGCCTAGGTGTAGGGCTTTTCTCTGGAAACACCATATATTTT

D gene: TRBD1
J gene: TRBJ1-5
V gene: TRBV7-8
clone size: -
CDR3 protein: CASSFTGGNQPQHF
CDR3 DNA: TGTGCCAGCAGCTTTACAGGGGGGAATCAGCCCCAGCATTTT

D gene: TRBD2
J gene: TRBJ2-5
V gene: TRBV5-1
clone size: -
CDR3 protein: CASSLTAGGIETQYF
CDR3 DNA: TGCGCCAGCAGCTTGACAGCGGGAGGAATAGAGACCCAGTACTTC

D gene: TRBD2
J gene: TRBJ2-2
V gene: TRBV11-2
clone size: -
CDR3 protein: CASSLTSGNTGELFF
CDR3 DNA: TGTGCCAGCAGCTTAACTAGCGGAAACACCGGGGAGCTGTTTTTT

D gene: -
J gene: TRBJ1-1
V gene: TRBV5-1
clone size: once
CDR3 protein: CASSLETPPNTEAFF
CDR3 DNA: TGCGCCAGCAGCTTGGAGACACCCCCGAACACTGAAGCTTTCTTT

D gene: -
J gene: TRBJ1-2
V gene: TRBV6-5
clone size: -
CDR3 protein: CASSYSPGLGDGYTF
CDR3 DNA: TGTGCCAGCAGTTACTCCCCCGGGTTGGGAGATGGCTACACCTTC

D gene: -
J gene: TRBJ2-7
V gene: TRBV7-9
clone size: few
CDR3 protein: CASSFGSGYEQYF
CDR3 DNA: TGTGCCAGCAGCTTTGGGTCGGGCTACGAGCAGTACTTC

D gene: -
J gene: TRBJ1-1
V gene: TRBV30
clone size: few
CDR3 protein: CAWSAEANTEAFF
CDR3 DNA: TGTGCCTGGAGTGCGGAGGCAAACACTGAAGCTTTCTTT

D gene: -
J gene: TRBJ1-3
V gene: TRBV6-6
clone size: once
CDR3 protein: CASSRTANLLGGNTIYF
CDR3 DNA: TGTGCCAGCAGTCGGACAGCTAACTTGCTGGGTGGAAACACCATATATTTT

D gene: -
J gene: TRBJ2-7
V gene: TRBV13
clone size: -
CDR3 protein: CASSSLADEQYF
CDR3 DNA: TGTGCCAGCAGCTCACTAGCCGACGAGCAGTACTTC

D gene: TRBD2
J gene: TRBJ2-1
V gene: TRBV2
clone size: -
CDR3 protein: CASSDRETSGNNEQFF
CDR3 DNA: TGTGCCAGCAGTGATCGGGAGACTAGCGGAAACAATGAGCAGTTCTTC

D gene: -
J gene: TRBJ2-5
V gene: TRBV12-5
clone size: -
CDR3 protein: CASGLGRPLQETQYF
CDR3 DNA: TGTGCTAGTGGTTTGGGGAGGCCGCTACAAGAGACCCAGTACTTC

D gene: TRBD2
J gene: TRBJ2-2
V gene: TRBV4-1
clone size: once
CDR3 protein: CASSQGPTGLGGTGELFF
CDR3 DNA: TGCGCCAGCAGCCAAGGACCCACGGGACTAGGAGGGACCGGGGAGCTGTTTTTT

D gene: TRBD1
J gene: TRBJ2-1
V gene: TRBV14
clone size: once
CDR3 protein: CASSPHRDRDNEQFF
CDR3 DNA: TGTGCCAGCAGCCCACACCGGGACAGGGATAATGAGCAGTTCTTC

D gene: -
J gene: TRBJ2-2
V gene: TRBV12-5
clone size: -
CDR3 protein: CASGPSNTGELFF
CDR3 DNA: TGTGCTAGTGGTCCTTCGAACACCGGGGAGCTGTTTTTT

D gene: TRBD2
J gene: TRBJ2-5
V gene: TRBV4-2
clone size: -
CDR3 protein: CASSWGLAGALQETQYF
CDR3 DNA: TGTGCCAGCAGCTGGGGCTTAGCGGGAGCCTTACAAGAGACCCAGTACTTC

D gene: -
J gene: TRBJ2-3
V gene: TRBV9
clone size: once
CDR3 protein: CASSVVLAPTDTQYF
CDR3 DNA: TGTGCCAGCAGCGTAGTTCTAGCGCCCACAGATACGCAGTATTTT

D gene: -
J gene: TRBJ1-1
V gene: TRBV24-1
clone size: -
CDR3 protein: CATKQGMNTEAFF
CDR3 DNA: TGTGCCACGAAGCAGGGAATGAACACTGAAGCTTTCTTT

D gene: -
J gene: TRBJ1-1
V gene: TRBV6-5
clone size: -
CDR3 protein: CASRRGENTEAFF
CDR3 DNA: TGTGCCAGCCGGCGGGGGGAAAACACTGAAGCTTTCTTT

D gene: TRBD1
J gene: TRBJ1-6
V gene: TRBV7-9
clone size: few
CDR3 protein: CASSLFTGDFSYNSPLHF
CDR3 DNA: TGTGCCAGCAGCTTATTTACAGGGGATTTCTCCTATAATTCACCCCTCCACTTT

D gene: TRBD1
J gene: TRBJ1-2
V gene: TRBV7-9
clone size: -
CDR3 protein: CASSAREGQSYGYTF
CDR3 DNA: TGTGCCAGCAGCGCCCGCGAGGGACAGAGCTATGGCTACACCTTC

D gene: -
J gene: TRBJ1-5
V gene: TRBV7-8
clone size: -
CDR3 protein: CASSSPAGTWHQPQHF
CDR3 DNA: TGTGCCAGCAGCTCCCCTGCCGGGACATGGCATCAGCCCCAGCATTTT